The clone carrying this TCR beta chain was recorded a few times. Preparation of the TCRbeta library involved a method that used unique molecular identifiers. TCRdb analysed the PCR reads with MiXCR anew, one entry per CDR3 protein. The sample contains over 400,000 distinct CDR3 sequences, around 46% of which appear only once. This sample was taken from a study of T-cell reconstitution after alpha-beta-depleted transplantation in children. V lost 2 bases and J lost 0, with 17 bases in between. The CDR3 is 18 residues long. Looked up from germline, CDR1 is DFQATT and CDR2 is SNEGSKA (reference sequence).

The chain joins TRBV20-1 to TRBJ1-6; TRBD1 is a possible D gene (5 bases). The sample here was PBMCs, taken before TCRalphabeta/CD19-depleted stem cell transplant. This sequence originates from a girl aged 2 to 10 with aplastic anemia, due to receive a stem cell transplant. Written as DNA, the CDR3 is TGCAGTGCTAGACCGCAAGGGGCGTTGAGCTCCTATAATTCACCCCTCCACTTT. Translated, it gives CSARPQGALSSYNSPLHF.